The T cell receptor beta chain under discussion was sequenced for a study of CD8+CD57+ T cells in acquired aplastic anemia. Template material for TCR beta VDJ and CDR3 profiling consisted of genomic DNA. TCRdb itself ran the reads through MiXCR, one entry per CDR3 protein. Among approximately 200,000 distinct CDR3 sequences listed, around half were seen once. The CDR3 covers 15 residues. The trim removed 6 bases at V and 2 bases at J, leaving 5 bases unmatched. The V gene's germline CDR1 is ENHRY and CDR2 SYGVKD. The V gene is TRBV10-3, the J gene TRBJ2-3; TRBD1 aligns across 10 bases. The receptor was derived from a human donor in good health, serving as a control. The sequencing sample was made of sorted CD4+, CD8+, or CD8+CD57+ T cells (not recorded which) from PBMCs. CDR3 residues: CAIRNGTGVTDTQYF. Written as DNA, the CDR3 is TGTGCCATCAGGAACGGGACAGGGGTCACAGATACGCAGTATTTT.